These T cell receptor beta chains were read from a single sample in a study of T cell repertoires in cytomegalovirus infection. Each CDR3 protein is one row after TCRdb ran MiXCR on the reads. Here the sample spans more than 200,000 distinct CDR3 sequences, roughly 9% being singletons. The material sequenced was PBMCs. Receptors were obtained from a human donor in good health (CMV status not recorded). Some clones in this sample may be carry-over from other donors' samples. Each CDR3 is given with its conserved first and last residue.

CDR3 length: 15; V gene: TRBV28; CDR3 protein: CASSFRIQRNQPQHF
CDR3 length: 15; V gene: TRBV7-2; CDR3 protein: CASSFGQGSAYEQYF
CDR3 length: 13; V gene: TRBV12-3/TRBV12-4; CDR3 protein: CASSSSGNTEAFF
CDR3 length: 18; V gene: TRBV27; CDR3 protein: CASSFRLVVGTSYNEQFF
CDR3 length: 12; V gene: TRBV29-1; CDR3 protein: CSVVEGTYEQYF
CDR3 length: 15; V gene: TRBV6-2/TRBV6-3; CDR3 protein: CASNTGQGQNTEAFF
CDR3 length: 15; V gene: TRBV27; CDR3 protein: CASSLEGAANTEAFF
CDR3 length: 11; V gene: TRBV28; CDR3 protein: CASKGGAREIF
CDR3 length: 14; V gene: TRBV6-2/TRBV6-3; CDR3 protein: CASSYTDKYTEAFF
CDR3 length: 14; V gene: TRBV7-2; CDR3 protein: CASSLGDRDQPQHF
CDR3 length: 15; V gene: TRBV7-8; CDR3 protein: CASSLEPSPRILQYF
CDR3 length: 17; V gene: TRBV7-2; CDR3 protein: CASSPQGAALANYGYTF
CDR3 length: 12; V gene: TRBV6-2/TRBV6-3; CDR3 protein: CASSDSNQPQHF
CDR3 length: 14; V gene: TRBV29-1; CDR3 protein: CSVVPSGGYNEQFF
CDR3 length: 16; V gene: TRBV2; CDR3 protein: CASKTGPIGRNTEAFF
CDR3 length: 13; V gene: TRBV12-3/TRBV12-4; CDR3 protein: CASSFQDSYGYTF
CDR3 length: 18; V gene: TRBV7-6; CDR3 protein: CASSLGSPSGRLYNEQFF
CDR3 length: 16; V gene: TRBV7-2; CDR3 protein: CASSPRTSGSLETQYF
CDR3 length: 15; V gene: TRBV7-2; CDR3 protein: CASSLVGGVLQPQHF
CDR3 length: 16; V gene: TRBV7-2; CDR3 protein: CASSLDGTGLSYEQYF
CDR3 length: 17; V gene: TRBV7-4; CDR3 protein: CASSLRDRGRLDTEAFF
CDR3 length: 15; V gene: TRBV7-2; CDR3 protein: CASSLDGVSIYEQYF